Listed here are 24 T cell receptor beta chains from one sample, sequenced in a study of blood T cell repertoires in COVID-19. The protocol was immunoSEQ multiplex PCR, while the TCRdb copy is restricted to in-frame clones and leaves out a portion. In the table there are about 17,000 clones, about nine tenths of which are singletons. Sequenced input: peripheral blood. These receptors all come from a human donor with active COVID-19. The donor label of this sample is uncertain.

The chain recombines TRBV27 with TRBJ2-1; TRBD1 matches 8 bases. With V trimmed by 6 bases and J by 2 bases, 3 bases remained unmatched. Germline-derived CDR1 and CDR2 are MNHEY and SMNVEV (reference sequence). This CDR3 contains 14 residues. CDR3 amino acids: CASSVTGAYNEQFF. The CDR3 nucleotides are TGTGCCAGCAGCGTGACAGGGGCCTACAATGAGCAGTTCTTC.

The chain carries TRBV9 and TRBJ2-2, with 12 bases identical to TRBD1. This CDR3 is 18 amino acids long. V shed 2 bases and J 7 bases; nucleotides not matched to a gene: 12. CDR1 is SGDLS, CDR2 YYNGEE, per germline. In DNA, the CDR3 is TGTGCCAGCAGCGTTTATCAAGGAGGGACAGGGGGCGGCGGGGAGCTGTTTTTT. Its translation: CASSVYQGGTGGGGELFF.

This clone showed up just a few times. The chain joins TRBV25-1 to TRBJ2-6; TRBD1 is a possible D gene (7 bases). CDR1 and CDR2 (germline): MGHDK, SYGVNS. V gave up 4 bases and J gave up 0 bases, with 13 bases separating them. The CDR3 length is 17 residues. Here the CDR3 reads CASSGRGTDSGANVLTF. DNA for the CDR3: TGTGCCAGCAGTGGGCGCGGGACAGACTCTGGGGCCAACGTCCTGACTTTC.

The table lists this clone with a few counts. The chain recombines TRBV4-1 with TRBJ1-2; 8 nucleotides match TRBD1. V trimming: 6 bases; J trimming: 5 bases; junction bases outside the gene matches: 20. The CDR3 contains 18 residues. The V gene's germline CDR1 is MGHRA and CDR2 YSYEKL. This CDR3 reads CASSLVPPPGTGGYGYTF. The CDR3 coding sequence is TGCGCCAGCAGTTTGGTACCCCCACCCGGGACAGGTGGTTATGGCTACACCTTC.

The chain uses TRBV3-1 (or the pseudogene TRBV3-2) and TRBJ2-1, with 9 nucleotides matching TRBD2. The germline V gene encodes CDR1 LGHDT and CDR2 YNNKEL (reference sequence). The V and J ends lost 3 bases and 5 bases, in that order; junction bases with no gene match: 5. The CDR3 has 15 residues. DNA for the CDR3: TGTGCCAGCAGCCATTGGGGCGGGGGGGACAATGAGCAGTTCTTC. It yields the protein CASSHWGGGDNEQFF.

The chain has TRBV19 and TRBJ2-1; D is perhaps TRBD1 (5 bases). Germline CDR1 and CDR2: LNHDA and SQIVND (reference sequence). The germline V and J ends were trimmed by 3 bases and 4 bases, with 10 bases remaining between them. The CDR3 is 14 residues long. CDR3 region: CASSINQGYNEQFF. The CDR3 DNA follows: TGTGCCAGTAGTATCAACCAGGGTTACAATGAGCAGTTCTTC.

The J gene is TRBJ2-2, the V gene TRBV19, with TRBD2 as a possible D gene (5 bases). The germline V and J ends were trimmed by 9 bases and 4 bases, with 12 bases remaining between them. Germline lookup yields CDR1 LNHDA and CDR2 SQIVND (reference sequence). CDR3 size: 13 residues. The DNA of the CDR3 is TGTGCCAGCAGGCGGGCGGTCACCGGGGAGCTGTTTTTT. Amino acids: CASRRAVTGELFF.

The gene calls are TRBV5-8 and TRBJ1-1; 7 bases are a match to TRBD1. CDR1 and CDR2 from the germline V gene are SGHTS and YDEGEE. The CDR3 loop spans 14 amino acids. V dropped 6 bases and J dropped 4; count of bases not matched to a gene: 9. The CDR3 nucleotides are TGTGCCAGCACACCACGACAGGGCACCACTGAAGCTTTCTTT. Translating it yields CASTPRQGTTEAFF.

The CDR3 DNA is TGTGCCAGCAGCTTAGCTGGTGGGGGCAACGAGCAGTACTTC. It is translated as CASSLAGGGNEQYF. V usage is TRBV11-2 and J usage is TRBJ2-7; D perhaps matches TRBD1 (6 bases). The germline V gene has CDR1 SGHAT and CDR2 FQNNGV. The CDR3 extends over 14 amino acids. Trimming took 1 base from V and 5 from J, leaving 12 bases between them.

CDR3 in amino acids: CASSLRKDWNTEAFF. The CDR3 nucleotides read TGTGCCAGCAGCTTACGTAAAGACTGGAACACTGAAGCTTTCTTT. The rearrangement uses TRBV11-2 and TRBJ1-1; D remains ambiguous. CDR1 SGHAT and CDR2 FQNNGV come from the germline V gene. V gave up 2 bases and J gave up 1 base, with 11 bases separating them. The CDR3 has 15 amino acids.

This clone came up once. V is TRBV19 and J is TRBJ1-5; 11 bases are a match to TRBD1. The trim removed 6 bases at V and 3 bases at J, leaving 4 bases unmatched. The CDR3 spans 15 residues. Germline V gene data show CDR1 as LNHDA and CDR2 as SQIVND (reference sequence). The CDR3 here is CASSGTGGFNQPQHF. For the CDR3, the DNA is TGTGCCAGTAGCGGGACAGGGGGTTTCAATCAGCCCCAGCATTTT.

The chain carries TRBV4-3 and TRBJ1-1, with TRBD1 matching over 10 bases. The CDR3 spans 14 residues. With V trimmed by 4 bases and J by 4 bases, 3 bases remained unmatched. The germline V gene encodes CDR1 LGHNA and CDR2 YSLEER. The CDR3 loop reads CASSLGQGGTEAFF. CDR3 coding DNA: TGCGCCAGCAGCCTTGGACAGGGGGGCACTGAAGCTTTCTTT.

V gene TRBV12-5 combines with J gene TRBJ2-1; D possibly corresponds to TRBD2 (5 bases). The CDR3 has 12 residues. Trimming stripped 2 bases from V and 12 bases from J, with 11 bases between. Germline V gene sequence: CDR1 LGHNT, CDR2 FRNRAP. The CDR3 DNA sequence: TGTGCTAGTGGTTTGCAGCGGTCAAGGCAGTTCTTC. Translated, it gives CASGLQRSRQFF.

CDR3 in DNA: TGTGCCAGCAGCTCAGGGGGTGGACACACAGATACGCAGTATTTT. Translating gives CASSSGGGHTDTQYF. The gene calls are TRBV14 and TRBJ2-3, with TRBD1 identical over 7 bases. Germline trimming cut 5 bases from V and 2 bases from J; bases unmatched to any gene: 7. The CDR3 has 15 residues. Germline values: CDR1 SGHDN, CDR2 FVKESK.

The chain combines TRBV5-1 with TRBJ1-6, with no clear D. From germline, CDR1 is SGHRS and CDR2 YFSETQ. The length of the CDR3 is 17 residues. The germline V and J ends were trimmed by 4 bases and 9 bases, with 23 bases remaining between them. The CDR3 protein is CASSLDAGGRTSSPLHF. CDR3 DNA: TGCGCCAGCAGCCTCGACGCGGGAGGACGGACCAGTTCACCCCTCCACTTT.

This clone has more than one count but fewer than ten. The gene calls are TRBV19 and TRBJ1-2; TRBD1 agrees at 7 bases. Germline V gene data show CDR1 as LNHDA and CDR2 as SQIVND (reference sequence). Losses at the gene ends were 4 bases for V and 2 bases for J; bases not matched to a gene: 4. The CDR3 extends over 14 amino acids. The CDR3 DNA follows: TGTGCCAGTAGTAGACAGGGTTCAAACTATGGCTACACCTTC. Its translation: CASSRQGSNYGYTF.

This clone was picked up one time. The V gene is TRBV5-5, the J gene TRBJ2-1; 11 bases agree with TRBD2. This CDR3 has 16 amino acids. Germline V gene sequence: CDR1 SGHKS, CDR2 YYEKEE (reference sequence). With V trimmed by 2 bases and J by 9 bases, 10 bases remained unmatched. The CDR3 here is CASSFVLAGGRGEQFF. The CDR3 nucleotides are TGTGCCAGCAGCTTCGTTCTAGCGGGGGGCAGGGGTGAGCAGTTCTTC.

The rearrangement uses TRBV7-3 and TRBJ2-7, with TRBD2 identical over 8 bases. The CDR3 runs to 18 residues. The germline gives CDR1 SGHTA, CDR2 FQGTGA. Trimming cost V 2 bases and J 4 bases; bases outside gene matches: 16. CDR3 sequence: CASSLEGRRGAKGYEQYF. CDR3 in DNA: TGTGCCAGCAGCTTAGAGGGCCGGCGGGGGGCTAAGGGTTACGAGCAGTACTTC.

This clone has just a few counts. The chain links TRBV9 to TRBJ1-1; the D gene is possibly TRBD1 (5 bases). CDR1 and CDR2 (germline): SGDLS, YYNGEE. The CDR3 has 15 amino acids. The V end lost 1 base, the J end lost 3 bases, and 13 bases lay between the germline ends. The CDR3 reads CASSVKGAGDTEAFF. The CDR3 DNA sequence: TGTGCCAGCAGCGTAAAAGGGGCTGGGGACACTGAAGCTTTCTTT.

The rearrangement uses TRBV19 and TRBJ1-6; 7 positions match TRBD1. V lost 0 bases, J lost 10 bases, and 9 bases stayed unmatched. Germline V CDR1 and CDR2: LNHDA, SQIVND (reference sequence). CDR3 length: 16 amino acids. In nucleotides, the CDR3 is TGTGCCAGTAGTATAGATGCGACAGGGTGGGTGTCACCCCTCCACTTT. This sequence encodes CASSIDATGWVSPLHF.

The rearrangement links TRBV7-9 to TRBJ2-3; D remains ambiguous. V lost 5 bases and J lost 3, with 12 bases in between. The germline CDR1 and CDR2 sequences are SEHNR and FQNEAQ (reference sequence). CDR3 length: 14 amino acids. The CDR3 sequence: CASSPPGLTDTQYF. CDR3 DNA sequence: TGTGCCAGCAGCCCACCCGGGTTAACAGATACGCAGTATTTT. Based on the CDR3 plus reference TRBV7-9 and TRBJ2-3, the full variable domain is DTGVSQNPRHKITKRGQNVTFRCDPISEHNRLYWYRQTLGQGPEFLTYFQNEAQLEKSRLLSDRFSAERPKGSFSTLEIQRTEQGDSAMYLCASSPPGLTDTQYFGPGTRLTVL.

CDR3 amino acids: CASSEWGLAPGTDTQYF. In nucleotides, the CDR3 is TGTGCCAGCAGTGAATGGGGACTAGCGCCGGGCACAGATACGCAGTATTTT. The rearrangement uses TRBV6-1 and TRBJ2-3; 10 bases are a match to TRBD2. The CDR3 has 17 amino acids. Germline V gene data show CDR1 as MNHNS and CDR2 as SASEGT. With 2 bases clipped from V and 1 base from J, the junction kept 6 bases outside the gene matches.

The gene calls are TRBV9 and TRBJ2-2; 14 nucleotides line up with TRBD2. Germline CDR1 reads SGDLS; CDR2 reads YYNGEE. The CDR3 has 18 residues. Trimming took 3 bases from V and 1 from J; bases not matched to a gene: 5. The CDR3 region is CASSGRLAGGKNTGELFF. The CDR3 nucleotides are TGTGCCAGCAGCGGAAGACTAGCGGGGGGGAAGAACACCGGGGAGCTGTTTTTT.

This clone appeared once. The genes are TRBV18 and TRBJ2-6, with 8 bases aligning to TRBD1. V was pared by 0 bases and J by 0 bases, with 13 bases of the junction left unmatched. Per germline, CDR1 KGHSH and CDR2 LQKENI. The CDR3 has 21 residues. The CDR3 sequence: CASSPPGGTGSIRSGANVLTF. CDR3 bases: TGTGCCAGCTCACCACCAGGCGGGACAGGAAGCATACGCTCTGGGGCCAACGTCCTGACTTTC.